A single sample is the source of the 30 T cell receptor beta chains below, sequenced in a study of cytomegalovirus exposure and HLA in healthy donors. PCR involved 60 Vbeta and 13 Jbeta primers. Libraries were prepared by immunoSEQ multiplex PCR; TCRdb keeps only in-frame clonotypes and omits some of them. The top ten clones hold less than 2% of a sample with about 150,000 clones, 9.7% of them seen once. Sequenced material: PBMCs. These receptors all stem from a man between 50 and 59 years old in good health and CMV-seronegative.

In this sample, this clone turned up a few times. The rearrangement joins TRBV29-1 to TRBJ2-1; 9 nucleotides match TRBD2. This CDR3 contains 17 residues. Germline trimming cut 4 bases from V and 1 base from J; bases unmatched to any gene: 11. In germline, CDR1 is SQVTM, CDR2 ANQGSEA. The chain's CDR3 is CSVAGISGRESYNEQFF. CDR3 sequence (DNA): TGCAGCGTTGCGGGGATTAGCGGGAGAGAGTCCTACAATGAGCAGTTCTTC.

This clone has just a few counts. CDR3 sequence: CASSLEGNTEAFF. The CDR3 coding sequence is TGTGCCAGCAGCTTAGAGGGGAATACTGAAGCTTTCTTT. The J gene is TRBJ1-1, the V gene TRBV7-9; D possibly corresponds to TRBD1 (5 bases). The CDR3 sequence is 13 residues long. Germline values: CDR1 SEHNR, CDR2 FQNEAQ (reference sequence). Between the trimmed V and J ends, which lost 1 base and 5 bases, there was a span of 8 bases.

Only a few counts were recorded for this clone. Distinct nucleotide sequences in the sample also encode this CDR3. V is TRBV5-1 and J is TRBJ1-1; D is undetermined. The CDR3 spans 13 residues. Looked up from germline, CDR1 is SGHRS and CDR2 is YFSETQ. V was cut by 0 bases and J by 1 base, with 4 bases left in between. CDR3 residues: CASSLGGNTEAFF. CDR3 DNA sequence: TGCGCCAGCAGCTTGGGAGGGAACACTGAAGCTTTCTTT.

This clone has a handful of counts. The chain links TRBV7-3 to TRBJ2-3; D may be TRBD1 (6 bases). V lost 4 bases, J lost 2 bases, and 13 bases lay in between. The CDR3 length is 15 residues. Germline values: CDR1 SGHTA, CDR2 FQGTGA. The CDR3 DNA reads as TGTGCCAGCAGCTCGACAGGTGGCGCCACAGATACGCAGTATTTT. As protein: CASSSTGGATDTQYF.

This sequence joins TRBV6-6 and TRBJ2-3; no clear D gene. The length of the CDR3 is 14 residues. Trimming shortened V by 3 bases and J by 0 bases, and 7 bases separated the two germline ends. Germline V CDR1 and CDR2: MNHNY, SVGAGI (reference sequence). In DNA, the CDR3 is TGTGCCAGCAGTTATGTCGGGAGCACAGATACGCAGTATTTT. This gives the protein CASSYVGSTDTQYF.

The V and J genes are TRBV7-8 and TRBJ1-5; 9 bases are a match to TRBD1. CDR3 length: 15 residues. Germline CDR1 SGHVS, CDR2 FQNEAQ. The J segment lost 4 bases and the V segment lost 3 bases, leaving 4 bases of the junction unmatched. CDR3: CASSFTGGRNQPQHF. The CDR3 DNA reads as TGTGCCAGCAGCTTTACAGGGGGCCGGAATCAGCCCCAGCATTTT. The full variable domain, rest sourced from reference TRBV7-8 and TRBJ1-5, is GAGVSQSPRYKVAKRGQDVALRCDPISGHVSLFWYQQALGQGPEFLTYFQNEAQLDKSGLPSDRFFAERPEGSVSTLKIQRTQQEDSAVYLCASSFTGGRNQPQHFGDGTRLSIL.

This sequence joins TRBV6-1 and TRBJ1-3; a weak D match, TRBD1 (6 bases). The CDR3 sequence is 15 residues long. Trimming took 4 bases from V and 2 from J, leaving 12 bases between them. Germline CDR1 and CDR2: MNHNS and SASEGT. The CDR3 coding sequence is TGTGCCAGCAGTGTGACCGAGGGGGCTGGAAACACCATATATTTT. It codes for CASSVTEGAGNTIYF.

This clone was counted a few times. The genes are TRBV7-9 and TRBJ2-3; 15 bases map to TRBD2. CDR1 SEHNR and CDR2 FQNEAQ come from the germline V gene (reference sequence). Unmatched junction bases numbered 5, after V lost 5 bases and J lost 8 bases. The CDR3 runs 15 residues. The CDR3 coding sequence is TGTGCCAGCAGCCCCGGACTAGCGGGAGGGGTTACGCAGTATTTT. Translation: CASSPGLAGGVTQYF.

The genes are TRBV19 and TRBJ1-4; D not resolved. Germline V gene sequence: CDR1 LNHDA, CDR2 SQIVND (reference sequence). With 6 bases removed from V and 1 base from J, the gap between germline ends came to 15 bases. The CDR3 totals 16 residues. CDR3 in amino acids: CASSPIYSETNEKLFF. In DNA, the CDR3 is TGTGCCAGTAGCCCAATCTACAGTGAAACTAATGAAAAACTGTTTTTT.

This rearrangement joins TRBV5-1 to TRBJ2-3; 10 bases map to TRBD1. From germline, CDR1 is SGHRS and CDR2 YFSETQ. This CDR3 spans 16 amino acids. J was trimmed by 4 bases and V by 5 bases; bases with no gene match: 10. The chain's CDR3 is CASSQRTGGPADTQYF. In DNA, the CDR3 is TGCGCCAGCAGTCAGAGGACAGGGGGACCTGCAGATACGCAGTATTTT.

The V and J genes are TRBV6-6 and TRBJ2-2; perhaps TRBD1 as D (6 bases). From germline, CDR1 is MNHNY and CDR2 SVGAGI (reference sequence). This CDR3 comprises 15 residues. Trimming pared 5 bases from V and 1 base from J, leaving 11 bases between. CDR3: CASSTTDRNTGELFF. CDR3 DNA sequence: TGTGCCAGCAGTACCACGGACAGGAACACCGGGGAGCTGTTTTTT.

This clone was detected a few times. V gene TRBV27 combines with J gene TRBJ2-1, with 7 bases matching TRBD2. After removal of 2 bases from V and 7 bases from J, the junction contained 11 bases not matched to a gene. Germline V gives CDR1 MNHEY, CDR2 SMNVEV (reference sequence). This CDR3 spans 16 amino acids. CDR3 coding DNA: TGTGCCAGCAGTTTAAAACGACTAGCCCCCCCGAATGAGCAGTTCTTC. Protein sequence: CASSLKRLAPPNEQFF.

This sequence joins TRBV6-6 and TRBJ1-1; weak D call: TRBD1 (5 bases). Germline loops: CDR1 MNHNY, CDR2 SVGAGI (reference sequence). The CDR3 length is 13 residues. Trimming shortened V by 2 bases and J by 10 bases, and 14 bases separated the two germline ends. The CDR3 loop reads CASSYTGISGAFF. CDR3 sequence (DNA): TGTGCCAGCAGTTACACAGGCATTAGTGGAGCTTTCTTT.

The chain has TRBV25-1 and TRBJ1-4, with D possibly being TRBD1 (5 bases). The germline V gene has CDR1 MGHDK and CDR2 SYGVNS. Trimming removed 8 bases from V and 8 bases from J, with 15 bases in between. The CDR3 spans 13 residues. CDR3 amino acids: CASAVQGLEKLFF. The CDR3 DNA sequence: TGTGCCAGCGCCGTCCAGGGTCTAGAAAAACTGTTTTTT. Together with reference TRBV25-1 and TRBJ1-4, the CDR3 gives the full variable domain: EADIYQTPRYLVIGTGKKITLECSQTMGHDKMYWYQQDPGMELHLIHYSYGVNSTEKGDLSSESTVSRIRTEHFPLTLESARPSHTSQYLCASAVQGLEKLFFGSGTQLSVL.

The chain employs TRBV11-3 and TRBJ2-3; 12 bases map to TRBD2. Unmatched junction bases numbered 7, after V lost 4 bases and J lost 5 bases. Germline V gives CDR1 SGHNT, CDR2 YENEEA. The CDR3 spans 16 residues. This CDR3 reads CASSSPSGGAGDTQYF. The CDR3 DNA sequence: TGTGCCAGCAGCTCCCCTAGCGGGGGGGCCGGAGATACGCAGTATTTT.

The chain combines TRBV5-4 with TRBJ1-2; tentatively, D is TRBD1 (5 bases). Trimming removed 3 bases from V and 5 bases from J, with 5 bases in between. The CDR3 runs to 11 residues. Looked up from germline, CDR1 is SGHNT and CDR2 is YYREEE (reference sequence). As DNA, the CDR3 is TGTGCCAGCAGCTCAGGGTATGGCTACACCTTC. Its protein product is CASSSGYGYTF.

This clone was detected only a few times. CDR3 residues: CASSGRLAGDEQYF. In DNA, the CDR3 is TGCGCCAGCAGCGGTCGGCTAGCGGGAGACGAGCAGTACTTC. The rearrangement links TRBV5-1 to TRBJ2-7, with 10 positions matching TRBD2. The CDR3 is made up of 14 amino acids. J lost 5 bases, V lost 4 bases, and 6 bases had no gene match. From germline, CDR1 is SGHRS and CDR2 YFSETQ.

In the case of this clone: Relative to the germline gene, one junction end is altered; a read error may explain this. J is TRBJ1-2 and V is TRBV28; 8 bases match TRBD1. In germline, CDR1 is MDHEN, CDR2 SYDVKM. CDR3 size: 14 residues. The DNA of the CDR3 is TGTGCCAGCAGTTCGAACGGTCTAGGGGACAGGCCAAACTTC. This translates into CASSSNGLGDRPNF.

This clone was picked up a small number of times. The rearrangement joins TRBV6-4 to TRBJ2-1, with a weak D call TRBD1 (6 bases). Trimming left V 7 bases short and J 10 bases short, with 26 bases between. Looked up from germline, CDR1 is MRHNA and CDR2 is SNTAGT. This CDR3 region has 16 residues. The DNA of the CDR3 is TGTGCCAGCACCAAGACTGGGGGCTCGGGCACGGGGGAGCAGTTCTTC. Residues: CASTKTGGSGTGEQFF.

There are a few counts of this clone. The genes are TRBV7-9 and TRBJ2-7; 8 positions match TRBD1. Germline loops: CDR1 SEHNR, CDR2 FQNEAQ (reference sequence). The CDR3 extends over 13 amino acids. V dropped 6 bases and J dropped 2; count of bases not matched to a gene: 3. Written as DNA, the CDR3 is TGTGCCAGCAGGGGACAGGAAACCTACGAGCAGTACTTC. Translated: CASRGQETYEQYF.

About this clone itself: Other DNA sequences in this sample translate to the same CDR3. The gene calls are TRBV19 and TRBJ1-1, with TRBD1 as a possible D gene (6 bases). The CDR3 sequence is 13 residues long. Trimming removed 5 bases at V and 5 bases at J, with 12 bases between. Germline V CDR1 and CDR2: LNHDA, SQIVND (reference sequence). The CDR3 reads CASSSTGDTEAFF. The DNA for the CDR3 is TGTGCCAGTAGTTCGACAGGAGATACTGAAGCTTTCTTT.

In this sample, this clone turned up a few times. V gene TRBV28 combines with J gene TRBJ2-7; 7 bases map to TRBD1. The germline V gene has CDR1 MDHEN and CDR2 SYDVKM. This CDR3 comprises 14 residues. V was pared by 4 bases and J by 3 bases, with 6 bases of the junction left unmatched. The CDR3 region is CASSSYRGDYEQYF. DNA for the CDR3: TGTGCCAGCAGTTCCTACAGGGGCGACTACGAGCAGTACTTC.

V and J are TRBV6-1 and TRBJ1-6; tentatively, D is TRBD1 (6 bases). Germline CDR1 is MNHNS and CDR2 is SASEGT. V was cut by 3 bases and J by 15 bases, with 24 bases left in between. The CDR3 contains 16 residues. The CDR3 region has the DNA TGTGCCAGCAGTGATACAGGGATTCTCGTTTATCGTCTCCTCCACTTT. Encoded protein: CASSDTGILVYRLLHF.

The V and J genes are TRBV19 and TRBJ2-5, with D possibly matching TRBD1 (6 bases). Germline values: CDR1 LNHDA, CDR2 SQIVND (reference sequence). Trimming pared 4 bases from V and 5 bases from J, leaving 11 bases between. The CDR3 contains 13 residues. The chain's CDR3 is CASSKGDRETQYF. The DNA of the CDR3 is TGTGCCAGTAGTAAGGGGGATAGGGAGACCCAGTACTTC.

As for this clone: The junction departs from germline at one end; a sequencing error may be responsible. V is TRBV27 and J is TRBJ1-2; D is unclear. The germline gives CDR1 MNHEY, CDR2 SMNVEV (reference sequence). The CDR3 spans 13 residues. In DNA form, the CDR3 reads TGTGCCAGCAGCCCACTGCAAAACTATGGCTACCCCTTC. Amino acid sequence: CASSPLQNYGYPF.

The CDR3 DNA follows: TGTGCCAGCAGCCGACGGACAGGGGGATATAACTATGGCTACACCTTC. It encodes CASSRRTGGYNYGYTF. The chain couples TRBV5-6 to TRBJ1-2; 10 bases agree with TRBD1. The CDR3 is 16 amino acids. V shed 4 bases and J 1 base; nucleotides not matched to a gene: 7. CDR1 and CDR2 (germline): SGHDT, YYEEEE.

This rearrangement joins TRBV11-2 to TRBJ2-3; D is unclear. In germline, CDR1 is SGHAT, CDR2 FQNNGV. CDR3 length equals 14 residues. The ends were cut back, 5 bases at V and 2 bases at J, with 11 bases in the middle. CDR3 DNA sequence: TGTGCCAGCAGCCCCGTCGGTATCACAGATACGCAGTATTTT. This codes for CASSPVGITDTQYF. The full variable domain, completed using reference TRBV11-2 and TRBJ2-3, is EAGVAQSPRYKIIEKRQSVAFWCNPISGHATLYWYQQILGQGPKLLIQFQNNGVVDDSQLPKDRFSAERLKGVDSTLKIQPAKLEDSAVYLCASSPVGITDTQYFGPGTRLTVL.

Only a few counts were recorded for this clone. J is TRBJ1-2 and V is TRBV6-1, with unresolved D. The CDR3 sequence is 14 residues long. Deletions cut 2 bases from V and 5 bases from J, with 12 bases between. Germline V gene sequence: CDR1 MNHNS, CDR2 SASEGT. The CDR3 protein is CASSEKAAEYGYTF. The CDR3 DNA sequence: TGTGCCAGCAGTGAAAAAGCGGCCGAGTATGGCTACACCTTC.

This clone was picked up a small number of times. The chain combines TRBV5-6 with TRBJ1-5, with D maybe TRBD1 (6 bases). The CDR3 sequence is 16 residues long. Germline V lookup: CDR1 SGHDT, CDR2 YYEEEE. Trimming took off 4 bases at V and 3 bases at J, with 17 bases between the two ends. The CDR3 DNA follows: TGTGCCAGCAGCCTATATCGGACAGTCCTCAATCAGCCCCAGCATTTT. This encodes CASSLYRTVLNQPQHF.

This clone came up a few times. The chain combines TRBV2 with TRBJ1-4, with TRBD1 matching 10 bases. Germline V gives CDR1 SNHLY, CDR2 FYNNEI. This CDR3 has 16 amino acids. Trimming removed 5 bases from V and 7 bases from J; junction bases left unmatched: 10. The CDR3: CASSPLSGTGAEKLFF. The CDR3 DNA sequence: TGTGCCAGCAGTCCCCTCTCCGGGACAGGGGCTGAAAAACTGTTTTTT. The whole variable domain, remainder taken from reference TRBV2 and TRBJ1-4, is EPEVTQTPSHQVTQMGQEVILRCVPISNHLYFYWYRQILGQKVEFLVSFYNNEISEKSEIFDDQFSVERPDGSNFTLKIRSTKLEDSAMYFCASSPLSGTGAEKLFFGSGTQLSVL.